The 21 T cell receptor beta chains listed next were all sequenced from one sample in a study of cytomegalovirus exposure and HLA in healthy donors. PCR used 60 Vbeta primers and 13 Jbeta primers. Only in-frame clones appear in the TCRdb table, and some are missing; sequencing was by immunoSEQ multiplex PCR. The repertoire holds more than 90,000 clones, roughly 83% seen once, with about 2.7% in the top ten. The specimen was PBMCs. The receptor set was obtained from a woman younger than 35 in good health and CMV-seropositive.

This chain links TRBV30 with TRBJ2-3; 9 nucleotides line up with TRBD1. The CDR3 contains 15 residues. V gave up 4 bases and J gave up 6 bases; unmatched junction bases: 11. Germline lookup yields CDR1 GTSNPN and CDR2 SVGIG (reference sequence). CDR3 sequence: CAWTGTGFLLDTQYF. The CDR3, as DNA: TGTGCCTGGACCGGGACAGGGTTCCTCCTCGATACGCAGTATTTT.

There are a few counts of this clone. This chain joins TRBV6-5 and TRBJ1-1; D remains ambiguous. The V gene lost 2 bases and the J gene lost 5 bases, with 9 bases spanning the gap. CDR3 size: 13 residues. Germline lookup yields CDR1 MNHEY and CDR2 SVGAGI. CDR3 loop: CASSYLGSTEAFF. The CDR3 DNA reads as TGTGCCAGCAGTTACCTGGGGAGTACTGAAGCTTTCTTT.

The V call is TRBV28, the J call TRBJ1-2; D not resolved. The CDR3 spans 12 residues. CDR1 and CDR2 from the germline V gene are MDHEN and SYDVKM. The V end lost 8 bases, the J end lost 3 bases, and 10 bases lay between the germline ends. The CDR3 DNA is TGTGCCAGCGTGGATCGGGACTATGGCTACACCTTC. Amino acids: CASVDRDYGYTF.

J is TRBJ2-7 and V is TRBV19; 7 nucleotides align to TRBD2. The CDR3 is 15 amino acids. Germline CDR1 LNHDA, CDR2 SQIVND (reference sequence). V was pared by 2 bases and J by 0 bases, with 4 bases of the junction left unmatched. The CDR3: CASSISGGSSYEQYF. CDR3 coding DNA: TGTGCCAGTAGTATATCGGGCGGGAGCTCCTACGAGCAGTACTTC.

V and J are TRBV28 and TRBJ1-2, with 8 bases matching TRBD1. The J segment lost 4 bases and the V segment lost 7 bases, leaving 5 bases of the junction unmatched. The CDR3 extends over 13 amino acids. Germline V gives CDR1 MDHEN, CDR2 SYDVKM. The CDR3 DNA is TGTGCCAGCATTCGACAGGGGAGCTATGGCTACACCTTC. As protein: CASIRQGSYGYTF.

CDR3 amino acids: CASSQWRREGQYEQYF. The CDR3 nucleotides read TGCGCCAGCAGTCAATGGCGCAGGGAAGGTCAATACGAGCAGTACTTC. The gene calls are TRBV23-1 and TRBJ2-7; D perhaps matches TRBD1 (5 bases). TRBV23-1 is noted as an ORF with a role that remains uncertain. The V gene lost 1 base and the J gene lost 4 bases, with 17 bases spanning the gap. This CDR3 contains 16 residues.

This CDR3 is CASSLLLGEGTEAFF. CDR3 nucleotides: TGCGCCAGCAGCTTGCTCCTGGGAGAGGGCACTGAAGCTTTCTTT. The chain carries TRBV5-1 and TRBJ1-1; D unclear. The CDR3 is 15 residues long. Germline-derived CDR1 and CDR2 are SGHRS and YFSETQ. The V end lost 1 base, the J end lost 4 bases, and 14 bases lay between the germline ends.

The chain combines TRBV5-4 with TRBJ2-7; 7 bases are shared with TRBD2. CDR1 SGHNT and CDR2 YYREEE come from the germline V gene (reference sequence). The CDR3 extends over 15 amino acids. With 4 bases clipped from V and 3 bases from J, the junction kept 10 bases outside the gene matches. The CDR3 bases are TGTGCCAGCAGCCTTGACATGGGGGGGTTCTACGAGCAGTACTTC. Encoded protein: CASSLDMGGFYEQYF. The full variable domain, with the rest looked up from reference TRBV5-4 and TRBJ2-7, is ETGVTQSPTHLIKTRGQQVTLRCSSQSGHNTVSWYQQALGQGPQFIFQYYREEENGRGNFPPRFSGLQFPNYSSELNVNALELDDSALYLCASSLDMGGFYEQYFGPGTRLTVT.

The rearrangement links TRBV27 to TRBJ1-2; 7 nucleotides align to TRBD1. V dropped 8 bases and J dropped 5; count of bases not matched to a gene: 8. CDR3 length equals 13 residues. The germline V gene has CDR1 MNHEY and CDR2 SMNVEV (reference sequence). The CDR3 region has the DNA TGTGCCAGCTCCCGTACAGGGGAATATGGCTACACCTTC. Its translation: CASSRTGEYGYTF.

Only a few counts were recorded for this clone. The rearrangement links TRBV11-3 to TRBJ2-7, with TRBD2 matching 10 bases. Germline CDR1 SGHNT, CDR2 YENEEA. With V trimmed by 6 bases and J by 3 bases, 11 bases remained unmatched. CDR3 length: 16 amino acids. The CDR3 coding sequence is TGTGCCAGCAGACTGGGCCTAGCGGGAGATAACTACGAGCAGTACTTC. Residues: CASRLGLAGDNYEQYF.

V usage is TRBV11-2 and J usage is TRBJ2-1, with 14 nucleotides matching TRBD2. CDR3 size: 19 residues. Germline trimming cut 5 bases from V and 5 bases from J; bases unmatched to any gene: 14. Germline values: CDR1 SGHAT, CDR2 FQNNGV. The CDR3 here is CASSPTPRLAGGQNNEQFF. The CDR3, as DNA: TGTGCCAGCAGCCCTACGCCCCGACTAGCGGGAGGGCAGAACAATGAGCAGTTCTTC.

This clone was counted once. The chain joins TRBV5-6 to TRBJ1-2; 8 nucleotides match TRBD1. CDR1 and CDR2 (germline): SGHDT, YYEEEE. This CDR3 spans 13 amino acids. The ends lost 3 bases at V and 8 bases at J; junction bases unmatched: 6. The DNA of the CDR3 is TGTGCCAGCAGCTCCGGACAGGGAAGAGGCTACACCTTC. It yields the protein CASSSGQGRGYTF.

The V call is TRBV7-9, the J call TRBJ2-5; 8 nucleotides line up with TRBD1. The J segment lost 0 bases and the V segment lost 6 bases, leaving 3 bases of the junction unmatched. Germline CDR1 is SEHNR and CDR2 is FQNEAQ (reference sequence). CDR3 length equals 14 residues. CDR3 sequence (DNA): TGTGCCAGCAGTCCGGACAGGGACCAAGAGACCCAGTACTTC. Translated: CASSPDRDQETQYF.

The CDR3 coding sequence is TGTGCCAGCAGCTCAACAGGGGACTCCTACAATGAGCAGTTCTTC. Translated, it gives CASSSTGDSYNEQFF. This rearrangement joins TRBV5-8 to TRBJ2-1, with 7 bases aligning to TRBD1. Trimming cost V 3 bases and J 0 bases; bases outside gene matches: 3. Germline V gives CDR1 SGHTS, CDR2 YDEGEE. CDR3 length equals 15 residues.

The V gene is TRBV5-1, the J gene TRBJ1-1; D uncertain. From germline, CDR1 is SGHRS and CDR2 YFSETQ. Between the trimmed V and J ends, which lost 6 bases and 4 bases, there was a span of 16 bases. This CDR3 is built from 14 residues. For the CDR3, the DNA is TGCGCCAGCATAAAGAACAGCGGAACCACTGAAGCTTTCTTT. Its protein is CASIKNSGTTEAFF.

V usage is TRBV27 and J usage is TRBJ2-7; 11 bases fit TRBD1. The CDR3 loop spans 15 amino acids. After removal of 2 bases from V and 1 base from J, the junction contained 1 base not matched to a gene. Germline values: CDR1 MNHEY, CDR2 SMNVEV (reference sequence). CDR3 sequence: CASSLRDRGSYEQYF. In nucleotides, the CDR3 is TGTGCCAGCAGTTTAAGGGACAGGGGGTCCTACGAGCAGTACTTC.

The sample holds one count of this clone. V and J are TRBV25-1 and TRBJ2-7; the match to TRBD2 covers 13 bases. CDR3 size: 18 residues. The V segment lost 4 bases and the J segment 3 bases; nucleotides outside the gene matches: 12. Looked up from germline, CDR1 is MGHDK and CDR2 is SYGVNS. In DNA, the CDR3 is TGTGCCAGCAGTGGGTCAGGACTAGCGGGAGTCTTTCTCTACGAGCAGTACTTC. This translates into CASSGSGLAGVFLYEQYF.

J is TRBJ1-1 and V is TRBV5-4, with TRBD1 matching 7 bases. CDR1 is SGHNT and CDR2 is YYREEE in the germline V gene (reference sequence). The V gene end was trimmed by 4 bases and the J gene end by 1 base; junction bases not matched to a gene: 4. The CDR3 extends over 14 amino acids. The CDR3 region is CASSRGQENTEAFF. As DNA, the CDR3 is TGTGCCAGCAGCCGAGGACAGGAGAACACTGAAGCTTTCTTT.

This clone was seen only a few times. This chain connects TRBV30 to TRBJ1-4; no clear D gene. V shed 4 bases and J shed 5 bases, with 8 bases lying between them. This CDR3 region has 12 residues. Germline CDR1 GTSNPN, CDR2 SVGIG (reference sequence). CDR3 residues: CAWNSWNEKLFF. As DNA, the CDR3 is TGTGCCTGGAACAGCTGGAATGAAAAACTGTTTTTT.

The chain employs TRBV6-5 and TRBJ2-3; 7 bases agree with TRBD2. With V trimmed by 5 bases and J by 2 bases, 4 bases remained unmatched. The CDR3 has 14 residues. Germline CDR1 is MNHEY and CDR2 is SVGAGI. The CDR3 region has the DNA TGTGCCAGCAGTCAAGCGGGGTACACAGATACGCAGTATTTT. Protein product: CASSQAGYTDTQYF.

Only a few counts were recorded for this clone. The J gene is TRBJ2-5, the V gene TRBV5-1; TRBD1 matches 8 bases. CDR3 length: 16 amino acids. Germline CDR1 is SGHRS and CDR2 is YFSETQ. The V gene end was trimmed by 0 bases and the J gene end by 4 bases; junction bases not matched to a gene: 8. CDR3 amino acids: CASSLEAGGPPETQYF. For the CDR3, the DNA is TGCGCCAGCAGCTTGGAGGCAGGGGGCCCCCCAGAGACCCAGTACTTC.